This entry describes one T cell receptor beta chain. Its specificity is not known. This entry belongs to a study of OX40 agonist ivuxolimab in advanced cancers. Germline V gives CDR1 GTSNPN, CDR2 SVGIG (reference sequence). Trimming took 4 bases from V and 1 from J, leaving 10 bases between them. The CDR3 covers 13 residues. The study, taken as a whole, reports: The 0.1-3.0 mg/kg partial responders had among the lowest clonal expansion.

The method was immunoSEQ multiplex PCR; TCRdb's version includes in-frame clones alone and lacks a portion of them. The table shows roughly 80,000 clones, with roughly 92% occurring only once. The sequence was obtained from an adult with an advanced solid tumor such as melanoma, head and neck, liver or kidney cancer. Source: CD4+ or CD8+ T cells sorted from blood, taken in a trial of the OX40 agonist ivuxolimab. V is TRBV30 and J is TRBJ1-2; D gene uncertain. CDR3 nucleotides: TGTGCCTGGACAGTAGGACTTAACTATGGCTACACCTTC. Residues: CAWTVGLNYGYTF.